Listed below are T cell receptor beta chains from one sample, sequenced in a study of T cell clonotyping in hematopoietic cell transplantation. The data were produced by immunoSEQ multiplex PCR, yet TCRdb's version contains in-frame clones alone and is incomplete. The sample comprises about 8,900 clones, 93% of which are singletons, and roughly 5% rests with the top ten. Sequencing was performed on PBMCs, taken 100 days after allogeneic stem cell transplant. The receptors here all came from a male patient aged 45-60 years who had an allogeneic stem cell transplant from a related donor, so T cells may come from the graft donor. Some clones in this sample may be carry-over from other donors' samples. Each CDR3 is given without its conserved first and last residue.

J gene	V gene	CDR3 protein
TRBJ1-2	TRBV28	ASSFKWARGQYGYT
TRBJ2-5	TRBV6-1	ASSEGGWLEETQY
TRBJ1-1	TRBV9	ASSPRQGGFQSKAF
TRBJ1-1	TRBV7-2	ASSRESNRVNTEAF
TRBJ2-7	TRBV5-6	ASRKQGSYEQY
TRBJ1-5	TRBV6-6	ASSSPGQPQH
TRBJ1-1	TRBV4-3	ASSQSPGTMNTEAF
TRBJ2-7	TRBV5-4	ASSAMSTNYEQY
TRBJ2-7	TRBV9	ASSGPGGEQY
TRBJ1-1	TRBV6-5	ASSSYIGTGTEAF
TRBJ2-1	TRBV11-2	ASSLEFPSPYNEQF
TRBJ1-1	TRBV7-2	ASSLRMVGRGNTEAF
TRBJ1-1	TRBV28	ATHWGNTEAF